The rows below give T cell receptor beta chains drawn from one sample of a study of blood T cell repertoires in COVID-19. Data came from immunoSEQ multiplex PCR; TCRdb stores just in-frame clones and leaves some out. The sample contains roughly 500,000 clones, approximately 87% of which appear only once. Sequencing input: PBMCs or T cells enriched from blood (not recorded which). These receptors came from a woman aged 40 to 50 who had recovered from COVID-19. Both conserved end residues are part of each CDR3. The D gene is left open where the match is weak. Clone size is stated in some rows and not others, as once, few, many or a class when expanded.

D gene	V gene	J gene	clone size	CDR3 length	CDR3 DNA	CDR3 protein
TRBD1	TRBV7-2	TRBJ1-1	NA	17	TGTGCCAGCAGCTTAGCCTTGGGACAGGGTTTCGGTACTGAAGCTTTCTTT	CASSLALGQGFGTEAFF
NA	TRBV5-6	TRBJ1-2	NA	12	TGTGCCAGCAGCTTCAGTCAATATGGCTACACCTTC	CASSFSQYGYTF
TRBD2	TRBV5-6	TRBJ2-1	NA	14	TGTGCCAGCAGTCCGGGACTAGCGGGATTGGGGCAGTTCTTC	CASSPGLAGLGQFF
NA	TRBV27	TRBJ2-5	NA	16	TGTGCCAGCAGTTTGTCACCTTTCGACCGAGGGGGGACCCAGTACTTC	CASSLSPFDRGGTQYF
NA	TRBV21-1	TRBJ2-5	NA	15	TGTGCCAGCAGCACCGGAGCAGGGGGCCGAGAGACCCAGTACTTC	CASSTGAGGRETQYF
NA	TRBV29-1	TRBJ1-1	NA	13	TGCAGCGTGAAGGACAGTAGAAACACTGAAGCTTTCTTT	CSVKDSRNTEAFF
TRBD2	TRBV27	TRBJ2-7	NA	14	TGTGCCAGCAGTCCGTCTAGCGGGGTCTACGAGCAGTACTTC	CASSPSSGVYEQYF
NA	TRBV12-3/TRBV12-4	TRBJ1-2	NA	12	TGTGCCAGCAGCCGGTCTAACGGGGGCTACACCTTC	CASSRSNGGYTF
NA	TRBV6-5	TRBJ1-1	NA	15	TGTGCCAGCAGTTACGTCAGGCAAATGAACACTGAAGCTTTCTTT	CASSYVRQMNTEAFF
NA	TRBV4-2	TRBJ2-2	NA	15	TGTGCCAGCAGCCAAGTTGGCAGGGACACCGGGGAGCTGTTTTTT	CASSQVGRDTGELFF
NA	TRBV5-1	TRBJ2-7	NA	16	TGCGCCAGCAGCTTGGGGAACTACCGCCCCGTCAACGAGCAGTACTTC	CASSLGNYRPVNEQYF
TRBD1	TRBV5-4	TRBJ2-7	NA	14	TGTGCCAGCAGCTTACAGGGGATCTCCTACGAGCAGTACTTC	CASSLQGISYEQYF
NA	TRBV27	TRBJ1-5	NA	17	TGTGCCAGCAGTTCCCTCCTCTTTGGGGGGATAAATCAGCCCCAGCATTTT	CASSSLLFGGINQPQHF
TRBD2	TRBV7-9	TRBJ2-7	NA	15	TGTGCCAGCAGCTTAACGGCTAGCGGGTTCTACGAGCAGTACTTC	CASSLTASGFYEQYF
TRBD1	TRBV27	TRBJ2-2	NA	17	TGTGCCAGCAGTTACCGAAACTGGGACAGGGCCACCGGGGAGCTGTTTTTT	CASSYRNWDRATGELFF
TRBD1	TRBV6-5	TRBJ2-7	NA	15	TGTGCCAGCAGTTACACTATGACAGGGGAAGGCGAGCAGTACTTC	CASSYTMTGEGEQYF
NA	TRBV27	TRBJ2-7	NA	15	TGTGCCAGCAGTTTTTACCAAACAGGTCGACGAGAGCAGTACTTC	CASSFYQTGRREQYF
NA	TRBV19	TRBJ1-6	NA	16	TGTGCCAGCAGCGACTTAGGGGCGCGTATGGATTCACCCCTCCACTTT	CASSDLGARMDSPLHF
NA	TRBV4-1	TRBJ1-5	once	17	TGCGCCAGCAGCGTGGTCGACCTGACACCCCGCAATCAGCCCCAGCATTTT	CASSVVDLTPRNQPQHF
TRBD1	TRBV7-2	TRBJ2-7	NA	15	TGTGCCAGCAGACAGGACAGGATGCGTTCCTACGAGCAGTACTTC	CASRQDRMRSYEQYF
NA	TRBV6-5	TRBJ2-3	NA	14	TGTGCCAGCAGTATTAGACAGACGAGAGATACGCAGTATTTT	CASSIRQTRDTQYF
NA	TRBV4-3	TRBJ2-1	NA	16	TGCGCCAGCAGCCAAGAAGGAGCGGGCCTCTACAATGAGCAGTTCTTC	CASSQEGAGLYNEQFF